This entry lists 27 T cell receptor beta chains sequenced from one sample in a study of EBV T-cell therapy then PD-1 blockade in nasopharyngeal carcinoma. Treatment defined: AdE1-LMPpoly-expanded autologous EBV-specific T-cell therapy followed by anti-PD-1 nivolumab. Clones were sequenced by immunoSEQ multiplex PCR, and TCRdb holds only the in-frame ones, with some missing. In the table there are under 30,000 clones, 84% of which are singletons. Antigens of these TCRs are unknown. The material was CD8+ T cells from blood, obtained at roughly day 65 from a patient whose treatment included autologous EBV-specific T cells and nivolumab. The receptors originated from a man aged 35 to 55 with nasopharyngeal carcinoma.

This clone was seen once. The J gene is TRBJ1-1, the V gene TRBV4-2; the D is unclear. Per germline, CDR1 LGHNA and CDR2 YNFKEQ. The length of the CDR3 is 13 residues. V was shortened by 0 bases and J by 3 bases, with 5 bases between the two germline ends. DNA of the CDR3: TGTGCCAGCAGCCAAGATTGGGACACTGAAGCTTTCTTT. Protein product: CASSQDWDTEAFF.

The chain joins TRBV24-1 to TRBJ1-1, with 10 bases identical to TRBD1. Germline loops: CDR1 KGHDR, CDR2 SFDVKD. Trimming at V came to 4 bases and at J to 2 bases, leaving 12 bases not matched to a gene. CDR3 length: 18 amino acids. In DNA form, the CDR3 reads TGTGCCACCAGTGACGTAGGGGACAGGGGAACCCTTAACACTGAAGCTTTCTTT. This codes for CATSDVGDRGTLNTEAFF.

V is TRBV27 and J is TRBJ1-4; tentatively, D is TRBD1 (6 bases). This CDR3 spans 14 amino acids. Looked up from germline, CDR1 is MNHEY and CDR2 is SMNVEV (reference sequence). With 2 bases removed from V and 8 bases from J, the gap between germline ends came to 12 bases. CDR3 nucleotide sequence: TGTGCCAGCAGTTTAGGTGGCAGGGGAGAAAAACTGTTTTTT. This gives the protein CASSLGGRGEKLFF.

V usage is TRBV6-5 and J usage is TRBJ1-4, with 8 bases fitting TRBD1. The CDR3 length is 15 residues. The junction had 8 bases not matched to a gene; V was cut back by 4 bases and J by 7 bases. CDR1 MNHEY and CDR2 SVGAGI come from the germline V gene. The CDR3 bases are TGTGCCAGCAGTTCGCAGGGGGCATTGGGTGAAAAACTGTTTTTT. Amino acid sequence: CASSSQGALGEKLFF.

V gene TRBV11-1 combines with J gene TRBJ2-5; D is perhaps TRBD1 (6 bases). The CDR3 covers 15 residues. Germline V lookup: CDR1 SGHAT, CDR2 FQDESV (reference sequence). Trimming took off 6 bases at V and 5 bases at J, with 19 bases between the two ends. The CDR3 coding sequence is TGTGCCAGCAGTTCATTTCCCAGGGGCTGGGAGACCCAGTACTTC. Protein: CASSSFPRGWETQYF.

J is TRBJ2-7 and V is TRBV27; the D gene could be TRBD1 or TRBD2 (5 bases each). Germline CDR1 and CDR2: MNHEY and SMNVEV (reference sequence). V shed 5 bases and J shed 3 bases, with 14 bases lying between them. This CDR3 comprises 14 residues. The CDR3 is CASSQPGRVYEQYF. The CDR3 nucleotides are TGTGCCAGCAGTCAACCGGGACGGGTCTACGAGCAGTACTTC.

The chain recombines TRBV4-1 with TRBJ1-1; perhaps TRBD1 as D (6 bases). Germline CDR1 is MGHRA and CDR2 is YSYEKL. The CDR3 spans 15 residues. V was clipped by 3 bases and J by 3 bases, with 14 bases between them. The CDR3 here is CASSHAGVGDTEAFF. The DNA of the CDR3 is TGCGCCAGCAGCCATGCAGGGGTCGGGGACACTGAAGCTTTCTTT.

This clone was counted at least ten times. The chain joins TRBV5-6 to TRBJ1-6, with D maybe TRBD1 (6 bases). The V end lost 7 bases, the J end lost 9 bases, and 11 bases lay between the germline ends. This CDR3 comprises 12 residues. Germline CDR1 and CDR2: SGHDT and YYEEEE. CDR3 nucleotides: TGTGCCAGCCTCGGAGGGGGTTCACCCCTCCACTTT. Protein: CASLGGGSPLHF.

The chain has TRBV28 and TRBJ2-7, with 10 bases that match TRBD2. Germline assignment: CDR1 MDHEN and CDR2 SYDVKM. This CDR3 is 18 amino acids long. The V and J ends lost 2 bases and 0 bases, in that order; junction bases with no gene match: 10. The CDR3 loop reads CASSLGSSGGGSSYEQYF. In DNA form, the CDR3 reads TGTGCCAGCAGTTTAGGGTCTAGCGGGGGAGGAAGCTCCTACGAGCAGTACTTC.

The genes are TRBV27 and TRBJ1-2; tentatively, D is TRBD1 (5 bases). The CDR3 is 15 residues long. The germline CDR1 and CDR2 sequences are MNHEY and SMNVEV (reference sequence). V lost 5 bases and J 2 bases, leaving 15 bases between the germline ends. The CDR3 DNA reads TGTGCCAGCAGTAAGGGACTGGTCGGGAACTATGGCTACACCTTC. This encodes CASSKGLVGNYGYTF.

This clone was observed a few times. The chain links TRBV6-2 or TRBV6-3 to TRBJ2-2; D unclear. This CDR3 contains 15 residues. Germline V CDR1 and CDR2: MNHEY, SVGEGT. Trimming removed 0 bases at V and 2 bases at J, with 7 bases between. Here the CDR3 DNA reads TGTGCCAGCAGTTACTCGGCAGACAACACCGGGGAGCTGTTTTTT. Protein: CASSYSADNTGELFF.

The chain couples TRBV7-9 to TRBJ1-5, with D tentatively TRBD1 (5 bases). Trimming left V 4 bases short and J 4 bases short, with 8 bases between. The CDR3 loop spans 13 amino acids. Germline CDR1 SEHNR, CDR2 FQNEAQ (reference sequence). CDR3 in amino acids: CASSSEGNQPQHF. Written as DNA, the CDR3 is TGTGCCAGCAGCTCCGAGGGGAATCAGCCCCAGCATTTT.

This chain uses TRBV28 with TRBJ2-7, with TRBD1 matching over 9 bases. The V gene end was trimmed by 7 bases and the J gene end by 2 bases; junction bases not matched to a gene: 6. This CDR3 contains 14 residues. Germline V gene lookup returns CDR1 MDHEN and CDR2 SYDVKM. The CDR3 here is CASKVGTGTYEQYF. The CDR3 region has the DNA TGTGCCAGCAAGGTCGGGACAGGGACCTACGAGCAGTACTTC. Variable domain in full (rest from reference TRBV28 and TRBJ2-7): DVKVTQSSRYLVKRTGEKVFLECVQDMDHENMFWYRQDPGLGLRLIYFSYDVKMKEKGDIPEGYSVSREKKERFSLILESASTNQTSMYLCASKVGTGTYEQYFGPGTRLTVT.

V usage is TRBV30 and J usage is TRBJ2-7, with a possible D match to TRBD1 (7 bases). The germline V gene has CDR1 GTSNPN and CDR2 SVGIG (reference sequence). The CDR3 contains 13 residues. V lost 4 bases to trimming and J lost 1 base, with 11 bases between them. The CDR3 DNA sequence: TGTGCCTGGAAGGCAGGGGGGTCCTACGAGCAGTACTTC. Translation: CAWKAGGSYEQYF.

V and J are TRBV14 and TRBJ2-3; 10 nucleotides match TRBD1. V lost 1 base to trimming and J lost 2 bases; unmatched junction nucleotides: 9. The CDR3 consists of 18 residues. The V gene's germline CDR1 is SGHDN and CDR2 FVKESK. CDR3 nucleotides: TGTGCCAGCAGCCAAGCTATCGGGACAGGGGCCTTCACAGATACGCAGTATTTT. It translates to CASSQAIGTGAFTDTQYF.

This chain connects TRBV6-5 to TRBJ1-5; D not resolved. V was cut by 5 bases and J by 2 bases, with 7 bases left in between. Germline-derived CDR1 and CDR2 are MNHEY and SVGAGI. This CDR3 has 13 residues. The CDR3 here is CASSPRGNQPQHF. In DNA form, the CDR3 reads TGTGCCAGCAGTCCCAGAGGCAATCAGCCCCAGCATTTT.

The V gene is TRBV13, the J gene TRBJ2-7; D is ambiguous. Trimming removed 6 bases at V and 2 bases at J, with 11 bases between. The CDR3 loop spans 13 amino acids. CDR1 and CDR2 (germline): PRHDT, FYEKMQ (reference sequence). For the CDR3, the DNA is TGTGCCAGCAGGCCCACCGGACCCTACGAGCAGTACTTC. Translating gives CASRPTGPYEQYF. Based on the CDR3 plus reference TRBV13 and TRBJ2-7, the full variable domain is AAGVIQSPRHLIKEKRETATLKCYPIPRHDTVYWYQQGPGQDPQFLISFYEKMQSDKGSIPDRFSAQQFSDYHSELNMSSLELGDSALYFCASRPTGPYEQYFGPGTRLTVT.

The chain carries TRBV18 and TRBJ2-7; D gene unclear. From germline, CDR1 is KGHSH and CDR2 LQKENI. The CDR3 runs to 13 residues. Trimming cost V 0 bases and J 6 bases, with 9 bases left between them. CDR3 amino acids: CASSPPVGREQYF. The CDR3 DNA reads as TGTGCCAGCTCACCACCGGTCGGTCGCGAGCAGTACTTC.

The rearrangement uses TRBV24-1 and TRBJ2-5, with D perhaps given as TRBD1 or TRBD2 (5 bases each). The germline V and J ends were trimmed by 4 bases and 4 bases, with 12 bases remaining between them. CDR1 KGHDR and CDR2 SFDVKD come from the germline V gene. This CDR3 has 14 amino acids. CDR3 protein: CATSESGTLETQYF. The CDR3 DNA reads as TGTGCCACCAGTGAGTCAGGGACCCTAGAGACCCAGTACTTC.

This sequence joins TRBV29-1 and TRBJ1-2; 7 bases map to TRBD1. There are 14 residues in the CDR3. V trimming: 4 bases; J trimming: 8 bases; junction bases outside the gene matches: 13. Germline V gene lookup returns CDR1 SQVTM and CDR2 ANQGSEA. CDR3 sequence: CSVGIGAQGEGYTF. The DNA for the CDR3 is TGCAGCGTTGGCATCGGGGCTCAGGGGGAAGGCTACACCTTC.

The rearrangement uses TRBV7-9 and TRBJ1-1, with unresolved D. The V end was cut by 4 bases, the J end by 0 bases, with 6 bases between. This CDR3 has 13 residues. Germline V CDR1 and CDR2: SEHNR, FQNEAQ (reference sequence). In nucleotides, the CDR3 is TGTGCCAGCAGCTCGACATTGAACACTGAAGCTTTCTTT. This translates into CASSSTLNTEAFF.

V usage is TRBV9 and J usage is TRBJ2-1, with 7 bases aligning to TRBD2. Germline CDR1 and CDR2: SGDLS and YYNGEE. With 0 bases clipped from V and 4 bases from J, the junction kept 7 bases outside the gene matches. The CDR3 is 16 amino acids. The CDR3 loop is CASSVGSSGSYNEQFF. The CDR3 DNA follows: TGTGCCAGCAGCGTAGGGTCTAGCGGATCTTACAATGAGCAGTTCTTC.

The chain recombines TRBV5-5 with TRBJ1-1, with D possibly TRBD1 on 6 matching bases. The CDR3 sequence is 15 residues long. CDR1 SGHKS and CDR2 YYEKEE come from the germline V gene (reference sequence). With 2 bases removed from V and 7 bases from J, the gap between germline ends came to 18 bases. The CDR3 sequence is CASSFGYMTGLEAFF. The CDR3 DNA is TGTGCCAGCAGCTTTGGTTATATGACAGGCCTTGAAGCTTTCTTT.

This sequence joins TRBV6-5 and TRBJ2-6; D is ambiguous. V gave up 5 bases and J gave up 2 bases, with 7 bases separating them. Per germline, CDR1 MNHEY and CDR2 SVGAGI. The CDR3 consists of 14 residues. CDR3 amino acids: CASSTEAGANVLTF. The CDR3 region has the DNA TGTGCCAGCAGTACCGAGGCTGGGGCCAACGTCCTGACTTTC.

This chain connects TRBV5-5 to TRBJ1-5, with D tentatively TRBD1 (5 bases). Between the trimmed V and J ends, which lost 0 bases and 4 bases, there was a span of 11 bases. This CDR3 has 15 residues. Germline V gene data show CDR1 as SGHKS and CDR2 as YYEKEE (reference sequence). The CDR3 loop is CASSLEGAGNQPQHF. CDR3 DNA sequence: TGTGCCAGCAGCTTGGAAGGGGCTGGGAATCAGCCCCAGCATTTT. The full variable domain, completed using reference TRBV5-5 and TRBJ1-5, is DAGVTQSPTHLIKTRGQQVTLRCSPISGHKSVSWYQQVLGQGPQFIFQYYEKEERGRGNFPDRFSARQFPNYSSELNVNALLLGDSALYLCASSLEGAGNQPQHFGDGTRLSIL.

The chain links TRBV14 to TRBJ2-3; no firm D call. V dropped 4 bases and J dropped 0 bases, with 11 bases sitting between them. This CDR3 has 15 amino acids. Germline CDR1 reads SGHDN; CDR2 reads FVKESK. This chain's CDR3 is CASSLWGSSTDTQYF. CDR3 coding DNA: TGTGCCAGCAGCCTTTGGGGATCTAGCACAGATACGCAGTATTTT.

The J gene is TRBJ1-5, the V gene TRBV15, with D possibly being TRBD1 (6 bases). This CDR3 is 17 amino acids long. Germline V CDR1 and CDR2: LNHNV, YYDKDF (reference sequence). Trimming took off 1 base at V and 2 bases at J, with 15 bases between the two ends. The CDR3 here is CATSRGDRDTGNQPQHF. The CDR3 bases are TGTGCCACCAGCAGAGGAGACCGGGACACTGGCAATCAGCCCCAGCATTTT.